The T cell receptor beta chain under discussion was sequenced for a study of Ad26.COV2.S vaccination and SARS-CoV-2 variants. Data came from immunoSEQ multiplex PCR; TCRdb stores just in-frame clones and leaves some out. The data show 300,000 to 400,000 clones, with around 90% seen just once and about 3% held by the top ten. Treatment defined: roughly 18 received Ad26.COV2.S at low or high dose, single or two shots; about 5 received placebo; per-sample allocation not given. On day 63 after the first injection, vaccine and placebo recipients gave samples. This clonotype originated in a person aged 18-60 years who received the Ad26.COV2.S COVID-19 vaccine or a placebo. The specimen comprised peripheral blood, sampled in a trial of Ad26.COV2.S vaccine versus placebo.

The CDR3 loop reads CASSPGTNTEAFF. The CDR3 DNA sequence: TGCGCCAGCAGCCCCGGGACCAACACTGAAGCTTTCTTT. The V call is TRBV5-1, the J call TRBJ1-1; perhaps TRBD1 as D (5 bases). This CDR3 is built from 13 residues. V dropped 4 bases and J dropped 2 bases, with 9 bases sitting between them. The germline V gene has CDR1 SGHRS and CDR2 YFSETQ.